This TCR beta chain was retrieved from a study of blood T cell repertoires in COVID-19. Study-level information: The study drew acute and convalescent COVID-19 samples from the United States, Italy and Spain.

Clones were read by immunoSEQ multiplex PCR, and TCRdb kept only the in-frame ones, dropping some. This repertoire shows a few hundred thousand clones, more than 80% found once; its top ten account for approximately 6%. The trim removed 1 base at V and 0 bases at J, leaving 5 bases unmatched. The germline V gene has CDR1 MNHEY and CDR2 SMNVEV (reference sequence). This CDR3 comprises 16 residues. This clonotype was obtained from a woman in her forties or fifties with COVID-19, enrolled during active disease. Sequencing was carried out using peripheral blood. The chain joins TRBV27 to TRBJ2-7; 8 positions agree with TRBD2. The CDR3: CASSLYSSGYSYEQYF. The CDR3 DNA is TGTGCCAGCAGTTTATATTCTAGCGGGTACTCCTACGAGCAGTACTTC.